This T cell receptor (beta chain) was retrieved from a study of CD4 T cells in relation to SARS-CoV-2 and coronaviruses. The CDR3 extends over 12 amino acids. V was cut by 2 bases and J by 7 bases, with 8 bases left in between. CDR1 MDHEN and CDR2 SYDVKM come from the germline V gene. Findings of the study overall: In about 65% of donors, memory CD4+ clonotypes crossrecognized SARS-CoV-2 and at least one common cold coronavirus spike. Crossreactivity was assessed only for spike protein, not other viral proteins.

Naive or memory CD4+ cells were cultured 1:1 with T cell-depleted PBMCs plus CEF. Worth noting for this clone: The antigen is unknown.

Only in-frame clones appear in the TCRdb table, and some are missing; sequencing was by immunoSEQ multiplex PCR. The sample contains about 36,000 clones, about 86% of which appear only once. This sequence was found in an adult with COVID-19. V gene TRBV28 combines with J gene TRBJ1-2; D is uncertain. Sequenced sample: naive CD4+ T cells from PBMCs, cultured in vitro. Subset here: naive CD4+ T cells isolated by negative enrichment. The CDR3 is CASSLPLGGYTF. CDR3 coding DNA: TGTGCCAGCAGTTTACCCCTGGGTGGCTACACCTTC.